A single sample is the source of the 6 T cell receptor beta chains below, sequenced in a study of cytomegalovirus exposure and HLA in healthy donors. The repertoire was sequenced with immunoSEQ multiplex PCR; TCRdb's copy has only in-frame clones and lacks some. Of 100,000 to 120,000 clones listed, approximately 89% are singletons. The sequencing sample was made of PBMCs. These receptors were taken from a woman under 30 in good health and CMV-seronegative.

This clone appeared a few times. The V gene is TRBV5-1, the J gene TRBJ2-7, with a tentative D call TRBD2 (5 bases). Trimming stripped 7 bases from V and 2 bases from J, with 10 bases between. CDR3 length: 12 amino acids. Germline V gene lookup returns CDR1 SGHRS and CDR2 YFSETQ. The CDR3: CASGRGAYEQYF. As DNA, the CDR3 is TGCGCCAGCGGTCGGGGAGCCTACGAGCAGTACTTC.

This chain links TRBV19 with TRBJ2-5; 10 bases are shared with TRBD1. CDR3 size: 16 residues. Germline trimming cut 1 base from V and 5 bases from J; bases unmatched to any gene: 7. Per the germline V gene, CDR1 is LNHDA and CDR2 is SQIVND (reference sequence). CDR3 nucleotides: TGTGCCAGTAGTATAGGGACAGGGGGGCTATTGGAGACCCAGTACTTC. Translated: CASSIGTGGLLETQYF. Filled out from reference TRBV19 and TRBJ2-5, the complete variable domain reads DGGITQSPKYLFRKEGQNVTLSCEQNLNHDAMYWYRQDPGQGLRLIYYSQIVNDFQKGDIAEGYSVSREKKESFPLTVTSAQKNPTAFYLCASSIGTGGLLETQYFGPGTRLLVL.

The V call is TRBV7-3, the J call TRBJ2-3; 8 bases agree with TRBD2. Germline V CDR1 and CDR2: SGHTA, FQGTGA. The CDR3 is made up of 15 amino acids. With V trimmed by 3 bases and J by 5 bases, 7 bases remained unmatched. The CDR3 DNA reads TGTGCCAGCAGCTTTGTTGCGGGAGGTAAAGATACGCAGTATTTT. Translating gives CASSFVAGGKDTQYF.

Comments on this clone: This same CDR3 is encoded by further DNA sequences in the sample. J is TRBJ1-1 and V is TRBV7-3; D is possibly TRBD1 (5 bases). The V gene's germline CDR1 is SGHTA and CDR2 FQGTGA. This CDR3 is built from 13 residues. V lost 5 bases to trimming and J lost 1 base, with 8 bases between them. In DNA, the CDR3 is TGTGCCAGCAGCCCCGGGGGGAACACTGAAGCTTTCTTT. It specifies CASSPGGNTEAFF.

J is TRBJ1-2 and V is TRBV30, with 7 bases lining up with TRBD1. Germline lookup yields CDR1 GTSNPN and CDR2 SVGIG (reference sequence). CDR3 size: 15 residues. Unmatched junction bases numbered 10, after V lost 0 bases and J lost 6 bases. The CDR3: CAWSVFSTGVDGYTF. The CDR3 nucleotides are TGTGCCTGGAGTGTATTTTCTACAGGGGTAGATGGCTACACCTTC.

The V gene is TRBV2, the J gene TRBJ1-5; no clear D gene. This CDR3 is built from 14 residues. Germline V CDR1 and CDR2: SNHLY, FYNNEI. V gave up 8 bases and J gave up 10 bases, with 21 bases separating them. CDR3 sequence reads: CASVQTHLQIPQHF. CDR3 bases: TGTGCCAGCGTTCAAACTCACCTCCAAATCCCCCAGCATTTT.